A single sample gave rise to the 6 T cell receptor beta chains below, sequenced in a study of cytomegalovirus exposure and HLA in healthy donors. Repertoires were generated with immunoSEQ multiplex PCR, while TCRdb's copy carries only in-frame clones and drops some. This sample has tens of thousands of clones; approximately 95% occur once, and the top ten carry around 7%. Sequencing used PBMCs. The origin of the receptors is a young woman in good health and CMV-seropositive.

The gene calls are TRBV4-3 and TRBJ1-3, with a possible D match to TRBD1 (5 bases). The CDR3 loop spans 20 amino acids. Trimming took 6 bases from V and 2 from J, leaving 29 bases between them. Germline lookup yields CDR1 LGHNA and CDR2 YSLEER. CDR3 bases: TGCGCCAGCAGTTTTCACTTCTCGCCTACACTTGGAGGGGCTGGAAACACCATATATTTT. It specifies CASSFHFSPTLGGAGNTIYF.

V is TRBV11-2 and J is TRBJ1-2, with unresolved D. This CDR3 contains 14 residues. Germline V gene data show CDR1 as SGHAT and CDR2 as FQNNGV. Deletions cut 5 bases from V and 4 bases from J, with 14 bases between. The chain's CDR3 is CASSRDSQIYGYTF. The CDR3 coding sequence is TGTGCCAGCAGCCGCGACTCTCAGATCTATGGCTACACCTTC.

The chain combines TRBV5-1 with TRBJ2-2; 12 nucleotides align to TRBD2. The CDR3 consists of 16 residues. The ends lost 4 bases at V and 5 bases at J; junction bases unmatched: 6. The germline gives CDR1 SGHRS, CDR2 YFSETQ. Here the CDR3 reads CASSATGTSGTGELFF. In DNA, the CDR3 is TGCGCCAGCAGCGCCACCGGGACTAGCGGGACCGGGGAGCTGTTTTTT.

The rearrangement uses TRBV28 and TRBJ2-3; D might be TRBD1 (5 bases). V gave up 7 bases and J gave up 1 base, with 15 bases separating them. This CDR3 spans 15 amino acids. Germline lookup yields CDR1 MDHEN and CDR2 SYDVKM. The DNA of the CDR3 is TGTGCCAGCATCTTGGGGCAGGGCGGCACAGATACGCAGTATTTT. Translated: CASILGQGGTDTQYF.

A remark on this clone: The junction shows a germline mismatch at one end, possibly a read error. The rearrangement joins TRBV2 to TRBJ2-2, with 12 bases lining up with TRBD2. CDR3 length: 16 amino acids. The germline V gene encodes CDR1 SNHLY and CDR2 FYNNEI. DNA for the CDR3: TGTGCCAGCAGAGAAGCTAGCGGGGGGGACACCGGGGAGCTGTTTTTT. It is translated as CASREASGGDTGELFF.

The V gene is TRBV27, the J gene TRBJ2-1; D is unresolved. Germline CDR1 MNHEY, CDR2 SMNVEV (reference sequence). The CDR3 totals 13 residues. Trimming removed 6 bases from V and 5 bases from J, with 11 bases in between. Here the CDR3 reads CASSLRFDNEQFF. The CDR3 DNA reads as TGTGCCAGCAGCCTGCGGTTCGACAATGAGCAGTTCTTC.